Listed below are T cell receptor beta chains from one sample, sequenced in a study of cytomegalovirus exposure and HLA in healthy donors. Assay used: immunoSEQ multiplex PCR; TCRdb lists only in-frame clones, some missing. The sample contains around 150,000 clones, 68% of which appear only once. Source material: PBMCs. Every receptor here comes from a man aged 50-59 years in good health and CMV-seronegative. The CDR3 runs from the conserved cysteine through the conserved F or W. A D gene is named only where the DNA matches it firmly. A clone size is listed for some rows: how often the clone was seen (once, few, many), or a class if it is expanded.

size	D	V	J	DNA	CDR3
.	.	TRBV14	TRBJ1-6	TGTGCCAGCAGCCAATACTGGTTCAGGGGTAATTCACCCCTCCACTTT	CASSQYWFRGNSPLHF
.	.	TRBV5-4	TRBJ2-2	TGTGCCAGCAGCCCGGGAGGGGGCTCGAACACCGGGGAGCTGTTTTTT	CASSPGGGSNTGELFF
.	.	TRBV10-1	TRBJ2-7	TGCGCCAGCAACCTGGACCGGAGGGACGAGCAGTACTTC	CASNLDRRDEQYF
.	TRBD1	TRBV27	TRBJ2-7	TGTGCCAGCTCCACCCCCGGGACAGGGCCCCTCTCCTACGAGCAGTACTTC	CASSTPGTGPLSYEQYF
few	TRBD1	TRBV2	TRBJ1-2	TGTGCCAGCAGCCCGGACAGGGAGGGAGGCTACACCTTC	CASSPDREGGYTF
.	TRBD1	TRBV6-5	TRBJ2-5	TGTGCCAGCAGTTACTCCCACAGGGGGGCGCGGGAGACCCAGTACTTC	CASSYSHRGARETQYF
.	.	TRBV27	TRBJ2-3	TGTGCCAGCAGTTTGCGGACAGTGGACACAGATACGCAGTATTTT	CASSLRTVDTDTQYF
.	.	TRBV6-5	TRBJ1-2	TGTGCCAGCGCGGATTCTAGCTATGGCTACACCTTC	CASADSSYGYTF
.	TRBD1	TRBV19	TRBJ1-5	TGTGCCAGTAGCCCGACAGGGGCGTGGGGCAATCAGCCCCAGCATTTT	CASSPTGAWGNQPQHF
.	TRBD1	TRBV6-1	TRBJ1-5	TGTGCCAGCAGCACTTCCAGGGGGAGCAATCAGCCCCAGCATTTT	CASSTSRGSNQPQHF
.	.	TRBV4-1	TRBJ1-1	TGCGCCAGCAGCCACACCGACGGGAGGAACACTGAAGCTTTCTTT	CASSHTDGRNTEAFF
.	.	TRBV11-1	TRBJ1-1	TGTGCCAGCAGCTTACCCCTAGGACAGCTTAACACTGAAGCTTTCTTT	CASSLPLGQLNTEAFF
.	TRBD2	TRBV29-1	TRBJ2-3	TGCAGCGTTGAGGGGGTCGGCGGGGGGGCAGATCCGCAGTATTTT	CSVEGVGGGADPQYF